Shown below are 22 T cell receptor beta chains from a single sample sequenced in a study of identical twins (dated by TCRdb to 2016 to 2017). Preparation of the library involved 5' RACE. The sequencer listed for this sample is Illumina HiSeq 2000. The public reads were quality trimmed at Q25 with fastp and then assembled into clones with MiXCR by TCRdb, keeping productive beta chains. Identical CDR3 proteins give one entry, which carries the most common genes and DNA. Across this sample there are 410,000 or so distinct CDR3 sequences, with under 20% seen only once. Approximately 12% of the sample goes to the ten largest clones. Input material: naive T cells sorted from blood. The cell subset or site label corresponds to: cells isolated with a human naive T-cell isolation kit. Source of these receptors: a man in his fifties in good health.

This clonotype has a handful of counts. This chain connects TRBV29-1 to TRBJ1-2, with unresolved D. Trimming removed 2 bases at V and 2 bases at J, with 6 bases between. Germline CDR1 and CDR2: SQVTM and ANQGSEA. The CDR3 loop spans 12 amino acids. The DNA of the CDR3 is TGCAGCGTTGAACCAGGAAACTATGGCTACACCTTC. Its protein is CSVEPGNYGYTF.

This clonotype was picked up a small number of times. The DNA of the CDR3 is TGCAGTGCTAGCTCAAGTGCACCCGGGGAGCTGTTTTTT. Translating gives CSASSSAPGELFF. The chain is built from TRBV20-1 and TRBJ2-2; D not resolved. The V end lost 3 bases, the J end lost 6 bases, and 11 bases lay between the germline ends. The germline V gene has CDR1 DFQATT and CDR2 SNEGSKA (reference sequence). CDR3 length: 13 residues.

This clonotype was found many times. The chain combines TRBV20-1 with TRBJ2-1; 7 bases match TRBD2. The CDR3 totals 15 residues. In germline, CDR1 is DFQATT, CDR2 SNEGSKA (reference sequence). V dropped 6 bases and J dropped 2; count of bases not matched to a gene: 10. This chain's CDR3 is CSAPALADTYNEQFF. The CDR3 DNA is TGCAGTGCCCCGGCGCTAGCGGATACCTACAATGAGCAGTTCTTC.

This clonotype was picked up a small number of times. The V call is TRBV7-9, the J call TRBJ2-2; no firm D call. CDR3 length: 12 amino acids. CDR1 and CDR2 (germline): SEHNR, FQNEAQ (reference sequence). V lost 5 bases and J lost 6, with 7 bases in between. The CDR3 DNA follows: TGTGCCAGCAGCAAAGAGGCCGGGGAGCTGTTTTTT. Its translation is CASSKEAGELFF.

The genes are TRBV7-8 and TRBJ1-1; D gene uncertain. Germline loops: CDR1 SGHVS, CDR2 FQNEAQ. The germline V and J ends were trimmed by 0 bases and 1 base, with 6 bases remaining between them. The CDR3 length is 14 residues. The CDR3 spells CASSLAIQNTEAFF. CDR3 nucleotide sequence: TGTGCCAGCAGCTTAGCGATCCAGAACACTGAAGCTTTCTTT.

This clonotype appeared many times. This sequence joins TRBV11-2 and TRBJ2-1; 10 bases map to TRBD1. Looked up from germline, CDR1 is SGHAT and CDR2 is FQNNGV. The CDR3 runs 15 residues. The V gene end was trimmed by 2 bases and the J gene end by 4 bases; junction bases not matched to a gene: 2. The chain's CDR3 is CASSLTGQGYNEQFF. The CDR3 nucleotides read TGTGCCAGCAGCTTAACGGGACAGGGGTACAATGAGCAGTTCTTC.

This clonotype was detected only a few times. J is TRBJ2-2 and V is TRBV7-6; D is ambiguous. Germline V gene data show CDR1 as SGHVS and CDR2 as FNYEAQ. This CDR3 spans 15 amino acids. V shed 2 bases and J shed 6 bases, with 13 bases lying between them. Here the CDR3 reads CASSLSGGSAGELFF. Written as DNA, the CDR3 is TGTGCCAGCAGCTTATCTGGCGGTTCGGCCGGGGAGCTGTTTTTT.

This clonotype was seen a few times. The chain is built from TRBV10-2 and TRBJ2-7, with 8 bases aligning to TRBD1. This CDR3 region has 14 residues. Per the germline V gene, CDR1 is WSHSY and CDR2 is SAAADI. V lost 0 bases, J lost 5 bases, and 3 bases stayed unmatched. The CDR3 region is CASSESTGGNEQYF. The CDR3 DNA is TGCGCCAGCAGTGAGTCTACAGGGGGAAACGAGCAGTACTTC.

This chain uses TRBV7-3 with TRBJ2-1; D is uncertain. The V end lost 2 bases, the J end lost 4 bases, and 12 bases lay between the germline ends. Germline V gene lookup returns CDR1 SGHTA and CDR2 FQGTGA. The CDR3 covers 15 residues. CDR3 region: CASSLRSSMYNEQFF. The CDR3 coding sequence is TGTGCCAGCAGCTTACGAAGTTCCATGTACAATGAGCAGTTCTTC.

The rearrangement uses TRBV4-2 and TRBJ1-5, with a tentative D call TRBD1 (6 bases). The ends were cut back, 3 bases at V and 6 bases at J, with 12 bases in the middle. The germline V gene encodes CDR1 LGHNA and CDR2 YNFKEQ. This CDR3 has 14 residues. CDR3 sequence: CASSQAGAGQPQHF. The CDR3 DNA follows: TGTGCCAGCAGCCAGGCAGGGGCGGGTCAGCCCCAGCATTTT.

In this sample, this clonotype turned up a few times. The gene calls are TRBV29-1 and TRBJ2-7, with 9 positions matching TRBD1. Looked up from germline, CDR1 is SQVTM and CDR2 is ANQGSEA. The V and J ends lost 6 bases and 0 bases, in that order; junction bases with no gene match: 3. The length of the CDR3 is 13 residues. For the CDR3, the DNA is TGCAGCGTGGGACAGGGAATCTCCTACGAGCAGTACTTC. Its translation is CSVGQGISYEQYF.

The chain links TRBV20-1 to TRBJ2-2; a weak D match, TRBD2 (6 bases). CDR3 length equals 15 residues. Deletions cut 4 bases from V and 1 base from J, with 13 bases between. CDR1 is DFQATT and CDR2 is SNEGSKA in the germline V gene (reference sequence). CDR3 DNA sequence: TGCAGTGCTACCGGGAGTAGCAGGAACACCGGGGAGCTGTTTTTT. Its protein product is CSATGSSRNTGELFF.

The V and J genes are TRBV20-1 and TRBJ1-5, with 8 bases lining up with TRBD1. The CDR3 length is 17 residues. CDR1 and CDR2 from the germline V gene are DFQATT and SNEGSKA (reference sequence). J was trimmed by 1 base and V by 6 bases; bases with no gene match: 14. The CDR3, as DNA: TGCAGTGCAAGGACAGGGACGTTACTAGGGAGCAATCAGCCCCAGCATTTT. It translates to CSARTGTLLGSNQPQHF.

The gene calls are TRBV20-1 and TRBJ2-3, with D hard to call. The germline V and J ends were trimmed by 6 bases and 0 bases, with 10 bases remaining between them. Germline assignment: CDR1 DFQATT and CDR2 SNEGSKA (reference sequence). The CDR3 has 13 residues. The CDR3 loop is CSAEVSSTDTQYF. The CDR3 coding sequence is TGCAGTGCCGAAGTCTCTAGCACAGATACGCAGTATTTT.

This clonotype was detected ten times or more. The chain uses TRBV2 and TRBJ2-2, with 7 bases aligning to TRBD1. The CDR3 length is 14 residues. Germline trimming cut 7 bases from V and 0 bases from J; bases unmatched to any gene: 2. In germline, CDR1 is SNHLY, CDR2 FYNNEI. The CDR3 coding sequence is TGTGCCAGCATCCAGGGGGCGAACACCGGGGAGCTGTTTTTT. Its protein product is CASIQGANTGELFF.

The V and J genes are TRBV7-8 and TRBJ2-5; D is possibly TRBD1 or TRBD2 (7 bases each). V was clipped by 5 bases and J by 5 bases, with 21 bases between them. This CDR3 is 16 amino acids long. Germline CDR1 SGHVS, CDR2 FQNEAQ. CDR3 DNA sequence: TGTGCCAGCAGCCAGGGGGTTGGCGGGGGTTGGGAGACCCAGTACTTC. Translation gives CASSQGVGGGWETQYF.

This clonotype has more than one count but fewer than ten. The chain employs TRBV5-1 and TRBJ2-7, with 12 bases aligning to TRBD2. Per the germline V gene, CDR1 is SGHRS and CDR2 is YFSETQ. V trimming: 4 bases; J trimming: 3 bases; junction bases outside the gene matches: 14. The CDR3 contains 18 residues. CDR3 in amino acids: CASSPRTGLAGLIYEQYF. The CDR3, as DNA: TGCGCCAGCAGCCCCCGGACTGGACTAGCGGGACTGATCTACGAGCAGTACTTC.

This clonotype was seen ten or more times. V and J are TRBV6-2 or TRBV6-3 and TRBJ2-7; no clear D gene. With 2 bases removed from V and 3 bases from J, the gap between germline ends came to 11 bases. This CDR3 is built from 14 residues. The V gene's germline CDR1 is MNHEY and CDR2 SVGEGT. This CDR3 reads CASSYPPGYYEQYF. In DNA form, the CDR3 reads TGTGCCAGCAGTTACCCCCCTGGCTACTACGAGCAGTACTTC.

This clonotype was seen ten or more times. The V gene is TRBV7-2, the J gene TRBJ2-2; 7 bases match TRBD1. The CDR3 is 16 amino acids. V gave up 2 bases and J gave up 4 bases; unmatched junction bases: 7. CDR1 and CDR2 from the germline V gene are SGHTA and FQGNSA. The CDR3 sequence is CASSLRETGVTGELFF. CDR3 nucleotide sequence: TGTGCCAGCAGCTTAAGGGAAACAGGGGTCACCGGGGAGCTGTTTTTT.

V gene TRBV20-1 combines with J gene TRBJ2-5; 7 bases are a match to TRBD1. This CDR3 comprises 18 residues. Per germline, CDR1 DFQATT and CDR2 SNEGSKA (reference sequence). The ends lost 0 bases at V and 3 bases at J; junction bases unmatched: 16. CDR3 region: CSARDPNVRGLSEETQYF. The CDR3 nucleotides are TGCAGTGCTAGAGATCCGAATGTTAGGGGGCTTTCTGAAGAGACCCAGTACTTC.

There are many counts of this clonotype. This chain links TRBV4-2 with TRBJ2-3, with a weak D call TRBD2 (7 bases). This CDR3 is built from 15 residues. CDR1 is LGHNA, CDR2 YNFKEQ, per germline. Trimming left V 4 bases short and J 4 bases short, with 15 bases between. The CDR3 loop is CASSRGAGASDTQYF. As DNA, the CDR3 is TGTGCCAGCAGCCGAGGGGCGGGGGCGTCAGATACGCAGTATTTT.

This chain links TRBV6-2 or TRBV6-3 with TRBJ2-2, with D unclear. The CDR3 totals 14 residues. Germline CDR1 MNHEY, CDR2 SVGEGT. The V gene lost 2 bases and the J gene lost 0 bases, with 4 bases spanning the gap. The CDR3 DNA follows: TGTGCCAGCAGTTACCGATCGAACACCGGGGAGCTGTTTTTT. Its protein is CASSYRSNTGELFF.